This T cell receptor beta chain was captured by sequencing in a study of blood T cell repertoires in COVID-19 (dated by TCRdb to 2020 to 2021). A note on the overall study: Collaborator samples came from the United States, Italy and Spain and covered acute and convalescent phases of COVID-19. The repertoires were released in a freely available public database intended as a resource for research on the immune response to SARS-CoV-2. The prospective study material was composed of cDNA or gDNA derived from T cells, B-cell-depleted T cells, or PBMCs. Subjects who had been exposed to COVID-19, were actively infected with it, or had recovered from it provided the deeply sampled blood TCRbeta repertoires that made up the dataset. Samples came from the ongoing ImmuneRACE study (first 160 participants) plus 1,254 subjects from 6 global collaborators. HLA class I and class II types, where available, came from metadata supplied by the sample provider rather than from assay-based typing. Sample metadata almost always included a de-identified subject ID, COVID-19 status, age in years and sex. Points the paper makes about the study in general: The quantity of clinical and demographic metadata differed by source and by participant and was supplied without curation.

The CDR3 runs 12 amino acids, cysteine and phenylalanine included. Here the CDR3 DNA is all that survives: 36 bases in frame from base 1. The germline V gene gives CDR1 as MNHEY and CDR2 as SVGAGI. TCRbeta CDR3 regions were amplified from genomic DNA by means of the immunoSEQ Assay, a bias-controlled multiplex PCR. The original pipeline was this. Nucleated cell counts per sample were estimated from amplification of reference gene primers within the assay. To quantify the absolute abundance of each unique TCRbeta CDR3 rearrangement, sequence reads were collapsed and filtered. Productive Simpson clonality was computed per sample as the square root of Simpson's diversity index over productive rearrangements. What TCRdb holds here is the immuneACCESS table cut down to in-frame rearrangements. Part of the clones is not present; checked against another copy, under half of the missing clones reflect an unresolved V gene, and the others are unexplained. V, J and clone size were drawn from that table, and D and trimming were deduced from the DNA. This sample lists approximately 250,000 clones; around 85% were detected once. The ten largest make up approximately 5.1% of the sample.

One collaborating source in Seattle enrolled patients during active infection and followed them longitudinally through the course of disease. Collaborating institutions collected whole blood in K2EDTA tubes following their own protocols. For TCRbeta analysis, collaborators shipped samples as frozen whole blood, isolated PBMCs, or DNA extracted from either of those sample types. As to this clone: This receptor's antigen is unknown. One end of the junction varies from germline; a read error may be responsible.

The TCR was taken from a man in his fifties or sixties with COVID-19, enrolled during active disease. This sequence uses TRBV6-5 and TRBJ1-1; 7 bases in between match TRBD1. Source material: peripheral blood. The DNA sequence is TGTGCCAGCAGTCAGACAGGGACTGGAGCTTTCTTT. Its protein product is CASSQTGTGAFF.